These 27 T cell receptor beta chains originate from one sample sequenced in a study of neoadjuvant nivolumab and ipilimumab in lung cancer. Profiled with immunoSEQ multiplex PCR; TCRdb holds only in-frame clones, not every one. The repertoire holds around 20,000 clones, more than 75% seen once, with about 7% in the top ten. Sequenced here: tumor tissue, sampled after neoadjuvant nivolumab, alone or with ipilimumab, at or shortly before surgery. The receptors derive from an adult with non-small cell lung cancer.

The chain has TRBV28 and TRBJ1-2, with a possible D match to TRBD1 (6 bases). V lost 2 bases and J 0 bases, leaving 22 bases between the germline ends. The CDR3 runs to 19 residues. Germline lookup yields CDR1 MDHEN and CDR2 SYDVKM. The CDR3 coding sequence is TGTGCCAGCAGTTTAAATCTCCCGGGACACTCCGATCCTAACTATGGCTACACCTTC. It yields the protein CASSLNLPGHSDPNYGYTF.

The V gene is TRBV15, the J gene TRBJ2-7; TRBD2 aligns across 13 bases. CDR3 length: 19 residues. Germline loops: CDR1 LNHNV, CDR2 YYDKDF (reference sequence). Trimming removed 1 base from V and 0 bases from J; junction bases left unmatched: 9. The CDR3 nucleotides read TGTGCCACCAGCAGAGTTCGGACTAGCGGGAGTCTTCTCTCCTACGAGCAGTACTTC. Protein: CATSRVRTSGSLLSYEQYF.

The genes are TRBV18 and TRBJ2-7; 8 positions match TRBD1. Trimming at V came to 8 bases and at J to 0 bases, leaving 9 bases not matched to a gene. There are 15 residues in the CDR3. CDR1 is KGHSH and CDR2 is LQKENI in the germline V gene. CDR3 in DNA: TGTGCCAGCACCCGGAGACAGGGGAGCTCCTACGAGCAGTACTTC. Its translation: CASTRRQGSSYEQYF.

The chain couples TRBV10-1 to TRBJ2-2; D may be TRBD1 (5 bases). Germline-derived CDR1 and CDR2 are WNHNN and SYGVQD (reference sequence). The ends were cut back, 5 bases at V and 1 base at J, with 8 bases in the middle. The CDR3 covers 14 residues. The CDR3 reads CASSNGQNTGELFF. The DNA of the CDR3 is TGCGCCAGCAGTAACGGACAGAACACCGGGGAGCTGTTTTTT.

This chain joins TRBV10-2 and TRBJ2-1; D gene unclear. This CDR3 contains 16 residues. Germline lookup yields CDR1 WSHSY and CDR2 SAAADI. Between the trimmed V and J ends, which lost 3 bases and 4 bases, there was a span of 16 bases. The CDR3 coding sequence is TGCGCCAGCAGTGAACCCGCATCCCTAGGGTACAATGAGCAGTTCTTC. Its protein is CASSEPASLGYNEQFF.

The rearrangement uses TRBV4-1 and TRBJ1-2; D might be TRBD1 (6 bases). Germline CDR1 reads MGHRA; CDR2 reads YSYEKL. CDR3 size: 17 residues. Trimming cost V 0 bases and J 6 bases, with 20 bases left between them. The CDR3 protein is CASSQDGGGRGLDGYTF. For the CDR3, the DNA is TGCGCCAGCAGCCAAGACGGAGGTGGCAGGGGATTGGATGGCTACACCTTC.

J is TRBJ2-6 and V is TRBV4-1; a weak D match, TRBD1 (6 bases). Trimming removed 1 base at V and 0 bases at J, with 10 bases between. This CDR3 spans 17 amino acids. Germline V lookup: CDR1 MGHRA, CDR2 YSYEKL. In DNA, the CDR3 is TGCGCCAGCAGCCAAGGACAGGCGAGCTCTGGGGCCAACGTCCTGACTTTC. It codes for CASSQGQASSGANVLTF.

The V call is TRBV12-5, the J call TRBJ2-1; 10 bases align to TRBD1. The CDR3 consists of 15 residues. V lost 6 bases and J lost 2; bases outside the gene matches: 4. The V gene's germline CDR1 is LGHNT and CDR2 FRNRAP. CDR3 in DNA: TGTGCTAGTGGGTCCGGGACAGGGGCCTACAATGAGCAGTTCTTC. Translation gives CASGSGTGAYNEQFF.

This clone appeared a single time. The gene calls are TRBV18 and TRBJ1-4; no reliable D call. V lost 3 bases and J 0 bases, leaving 11 bases between the germline ends. CDR1 is KGHSH, CDR2 LQKENI, per germline. CDR3 length: 16 amino acids. The chain's CDR3 is CASSPSVVATNEKLFF. DNA of the CDR3: TGTGCCAGCTCACCTAGTGTCGTTGCAACTAATGAAAAACTGTTTTTT.

This chain connects TRBV10-2 to TRBJ1-5; D gene unclear. The CDR3 runs to 13 residues. V lost 0 bases, J lost 7 bases, and 7 bases lay in between. Germline assignment: CDR1 WSHSY and CDR2 SAAADI. The CDR3 here is CASSESQSQPQHF. CDR3 DNA: TGCGCCAGCAGTGAGTCGCAAAGCCAGCCCCAGCATTTT.

The CDR3: CASSLWDLAYEQYF. CDR3 nucleotides: TGTGCCAGCAGCTTGTGGGACTTGGCCTACGAGCAGTACTTC. The rearrangement joins TRBV5-6 to TRBJ2-7; perhaps TRBD2 as D (6 bases). V was cut by 1 base and J by 2 bases, with 10 bases left in between. From germline, CDR1 is SGHDT and CDR2 YYEEEE. This CDR3 has 14 residues.

The chain combines TRBV29-1 with TRBJ1-1, with a tentative D call TRBD1 (5 bases). The CDR3 has 11 amino acids. CDR1 and CDR2 (germline): SQVTM, ANQGSEA. V was clipped by 4 bases and J by 11 bases, with 14 bases between them. The CDR3 sequence: CSVGDLTMAFF. In DNA form, the CDR3 reads TGCAGCGTTGGGGACCTCACTATGGCTTTCTTT.

The DNA of the CDR3 is TGTGCCAGCAGTCAGACCGGGACAGGGAGATTTTACGAGCAGTACTTC. It is translated as CASSQTGTGRFYEQYF. The chain employs TRBV6-6 and TRBJ2-7; 9 positions agree with TRBD1. The J segment lost 4 bases and the V segment lost 5 bases, leaving 12 bases of the junction unmatched. There are 16 residues in the CDR3. Looked up from germline, CDR1 is MNHNY and CDR2 is SVGAGI (reference sequence).

This chain joins TRBV6-6 and TRBJ2-7; D is possibly TRBD1 (5 bases). V lost 2 bases to trimming and J lost 2 bases, with 10 bases between them. Germline CDR1 reads MNHNY; CDR2 reads SVGAGI (reference sequence). CDR3 size: 14 residues. CDR3 amino acids: CASSYRWGPYEQYF. CDR3 coding DNA: TGTGCCAGCAGTTACCGATGGGGCCCCTACGAGCAGTACTTC.

The rearrangement links TRBV29-1 to TRBJ2-7, with a tentative D call TRBD2 (6 bases). Trimming removed 3 bases at V and 3 bases at J, with 18 bases between. The CDR3 sequence is 15 residues long. Per the germline V gene, CDR1 is SQVTM and CDR2 is ANQGSEA. The CDR3 reads CSVEFNVGTLYEQYF. CDR3 DNA sequence: TGCAGCGTTGAGTTTAACGTTGGGACTCTCTACGAGCAGTACTTC.

The J gene is TRBJ2-1, the V gene TRBV11-2, with D perhaps given as TRBD1 or TRBD2 (5 bases each). Germline assignment: CDR1 SGHAT and CDR2 FQNNGV. The CDR3 extends over 11 amino acids. The V and J ends lost 5 bases and 12 bases respectively, with 11 bases between them. CDR3: CASSQRDAQFF. The DNA of the CDR3 is TGTGCCAGCAGCCAAAGGGACGCGCAGTTCTTC.

The rearrangement uses TRBV11-2 and TRBJ1-1; D unresolved. Germline values: CDR1 SGHAT, CDR2 FQNNGV. Trimming removed 5 bases at V and 7 bases at J, with 5 bases between. This CDR3 has 10 residues. The CDR3 bases are TGTGCCAGCAGCCGTCGTGAAGCTTTCTTT. Its translation is CASSRREAFF.

The gene calls are TRBV7-3 and TRBJ2-1; 10 bases align to TRBD2. Unmatched junction bases numbered 6, after V lost 5 bases and J lost 8 bases. Germline CDR1 and CDR2: SGHTA and FQGTGA. This CDR3 spans 14 amino acids. CDR3 loop: CASSIAGGVDEQFF. The DNA for the CDR3 is TGTGCCAGCAGCATAGCGGGGGGAGTGGATGAGCAGTTCTTC.

As concerns this clone: The junction and the germline gene differ at one end; a read error may be behind it. This chain links TRBV7-7 with TRBJ2-5, with 15 positions matching TRBD2. This CDR3 has 17 residues. CDR1 and CDR2 (germline): SSHAT, FNYEAQ (reference sequence). The CDR3 here is CASSSRGLAGGQETQYF. The CDR3 DNA follows: TGTGCTAGCAGCTCTCGAGGACTAGCGGGAGGGCAAGAGACCCAGTACTTC.

The table lists this clone with a count of one. The J gene is TRBJ2-6, the V gene TRBV28; 7 bases are shared with TRBD1. Trimming at V came to 4 bases and at J to 0 bases, leaving 3 bases not matched to a gene. CDR1 is MDHEN and CDR2 is SYDVKM in the germline V gene. This CDR3 comprises 16 residues. In DNA form, the CDR3 reads TGTGCCAGCAGTTGGGGACAGCGCTCTGGGGCCAACGTCCTGACTTTC. Amino acids: CASSWGQRSGANVLTF.

This chain connects TRBV2 to TRBJ2-1; the match to TRBD1 covers 7 bases. CDR3 length: 14 residues. Germline CDR1 reads SNHLY; CDR2 reads FYNNEI. The V segment lost 6 bases and the J segment 4 bases; nucleotides outside the gene matches: 6. The CDR3 is CASRTGKRYNEQFF. In nucleotides, the CDR3 is TGTGCCAGCAGGACAGGGAAGCGGTACAATGAGCAGTTCTTC.

The V call is TRBV5-6, the J call TRBJ1-1; D gene ambiguous. V lost 2 bases, J lost 4 bases, and 6 bases lay in between. CDR1 SGHDT and CDR2 YYEEEE come from the germline V gene. The CDR3 has 12 residues. The CDR3 spells CASSFSSTEAFF. CDR3 bases: TGTGCCAGCAGCTTTTCGAGCACTGAAGCTTTCTTT.

The chain joins TRBV7-8 to TRBJ2-7; D might be TRBD1 or TRBD2, each matching 6 bases. V dropped 1 base and J dropped 6 bases, with 25 bases sitting between them. Germline V gives CDR1 SGHVS, CDR2 FQNEAQ. This CDR3 region has 18 residues. The CDR3 DNA reads as TGTGCCAGCAGCTTAGAAAGTAGGGGGGATCAGCGCGCAGGCGAGCAGTACTTC. Residues: CASSLESRGDQRAGEQYF.

On this clone itself: The sample carries other DNA sequences with the same CDR3. V gene TRBV5-1 combines with J gene TRBJ2-6; D is unclear. CDR1 is SGHRS and CDR2 is YFSETQ in the germline V gene. V lost 4 bases, J lost 0 bases, and 8 bases lay in between. The CDR3 extends over 15 amino acids. The CDR3 coding sequence is TGCGCCAGCAGCCCGAAATTCTCTGGGGCCAACGTCCTGACTTTC. Translation gives CASSPKFSGANVLTF.

J is TRBJ2-2 and V is TRBV4-2; TRBD1 matches 10 bases. CDR3 length equals 15 residues. CDR1 and CDR2 (germline): LGHNA, YNFKEQ. V shed 3 bases, J shed 3 bases, and the junction held 1 base outside the gene matches. In nucleotides, the CDR3 is TGTGCCAGCAGCCACGGGACAGGGGACACCGGGGAGCTGTTTTTT. It codes for CASSHGTGDTGELFF.

The chain is built from TRBV9 and TRBJ1-1; D is uncertain. The CDR3 is made up of 14 amino acids. V lost 3 bases and J 3 bases, leaving 12 bases between the germline ends. From germline, CDR1 is SGDLS and CDR2 YYNGEE. Written as DNA, the CDR3 is TGTGCCAGCAGCGCCTTCCTAACCTACACTGAAGCTTTCTTT. Translation gives CASSAFLTYTEAFF.

This chain connects TRBV20-1 to TRBJ1-2, with no clear D. Looked up from germline, CDR1 is DFQATT and CDR2 is SNEGSKA (reference sequence). The CDR3 sequence is 11 residues long. Between the trimmed V and J ends, which lost 6 bases and 1 base, there was a span of 6 bases. CDR3 amino acids: CSAFDNYGYTF. CDR3 in DNA: TGCAGTGCCTTCGATAACTATGGCTACACCTTC.